This TCR beta chain appears in the sequencing data of a study of cytomegalovirus exposure and HLA in healthy donors. Study-level results: The listing of some 170 TCR beta chains classed them as cytomegalovirus-associated.

Those who donated were healthy bone marrow donors. The PCR was carried out with 60 Vbeta primers and 13 Jbeta primers. Only in-frame clones appear in the TCRdb table, and some are missing; sequencing was by immunoSEQ multiplex PCR. This table holds just over 95,000 clones, approximately 81% found once. The CDR3 spans 16 residues. Germline CDR1 reads SGHRS; CDR2 reads YFSETQ. With V trimmed by 5 bases and J by 2 bases, 12 bases remained unmatched. A note on this clone: What it binds is unknown.

The receptor was derived from a woman aged 40 to 55 in good health and CMV-seropositive. This chain uses TRBV5-1 with TRBJ2-7, with TRBD1 matching over 8 bases. The source material was PBMCs. CDR3: CASSNLVGQGTYEQYF. The CDR3 nucleotides are TGCGCCAGCAGTAACCTGGTCGGACAGGGAACCTACGAGCAGTACTTC.